The rows below give T cell receptor beta chains drawn from one sample of a study of blood T cell repertoires in COVID-19. Profiled with immunoSEQ multiplex PCR; TCRdb holds only in-frame clones, not every one. Of about 8,300 clones listed, over 80% are singletons. The specimen was peripheral blood. The receptor source for this set is a human donor in a cohort sampled during active COVID-19. Each CDR3 is given with its conserved first and last residue. Fields, in order: clone size, V gene, D gene, J gene, CDR3 length, CDR3 protein, CDR3 DNA. The D gene is left open where the match is weak. Only part of the rows carry a size: once, few, many, or a class if the clone is expanded.

clone size: .
V gene: TRBV29-1
D gene: .
J gene: TRBJ1-2
CDR3 length: 13
CDR3 protein: CSAGDQGGRGYTF
CDR3 DNA: TGCAGCGCCGGCGATCAGGGAGGACGGGGCTACACCTTC

clone size: .
V gene: TRBV25-1
D gene: .
J gene: TRBJ1-3
CDR3 length: 11
CDR3 protein: CASSGGLTIYF
CDR3 DNA: TGTGCCAGCAGTGGGGGACTCACCATATATTTT

clone size: .
V gene: TRBV25-1
D gene: .
J gene: TRBJ2-3
CDR3 length: 12
CDR3 protein: CASSGLTDTQYF
CDR3 DNA: TGTGCCAGCAGTGGTCTCACAGATACGCAGTATTTT

clone size: .
V gene: TRBV19
D gene: TRBD1
J gene: TRBJ2-1
CDR3 length: 16
CDR3 protein: CASSGPPGQGNNEQFF
CDR3 DNA: TGTGCCAGTAGTGGCCCCCCGGGACAGGGCAACAATGAGCAGTTCTTC

clone size: .
V gene: TRBV6-6
D gene: .
J gene: TRBJ2-3
CDR3 length: 14
CDR3 protein: CASSWGRTTDTQYF
CDR3 DNA: TGTGCCAGCAGTTGGGGCAGGACCACAGATACGCAGTATTTT

clone size: few
V gene: TRBV7-9
D gene: .
J gene: TRBJ1-1
CDR3 length: 14
CDR3 protein: CASSLELLNTEAFF
CDR3 DNA: TGTGCCAGCAGCTTAGAACTCCTGAACACTGAAGCTTTCTTT

clone size: .
V gene: TRBV9
D gene: .
J gene: TRBJ2-7
CDR3 length: 13
CDR3 protein: CASSVGGYHEQYF
CDR3 DNA: TGTGCCAGCAGCGTAGGAGGGTATCACGAGCAGTACTTC

clone size: .
V gene: TRBV3-1/TRBV3-2
D gene: .
J gene: TRBJ1-1
CDR3 length: 15
CDR3 protein: CASSPLTGYNTEAFF
CDR3 DNA: TGTGCCAGCAGCCCTTTGACAGGATATAACACTGAAGCTTTCTTT

clone size: .
V gene: TRBV24-1
D gene: .
J gene: TRBJ2-5
CDR3 length: 15
CDR3 protein: CATSDPGLTQETQYF
CDR3 DNA: TGTGCCACCAGTGATCCGGGACTGACCCAAGAGACCCAGTACTTC

clone size: .
V gene: TRBV10-3
D gene: TRBD1
J gene: TRBJ1-5
CDR3 length: 15
CDR3 protein: CAISGDRGGNQPQHF
CDR3 DNA: TGTGCCATCAGTGGGGACAGGGGAGGCAATCAGCCCCAGCATTTT

clone size: .
V gene: TRBV11-2
D gene: TRBD2
J gene: TRBJ2-2
CDR3 length: 19
CDR3 protein: CASSLVPRTGTTNTGELFF
CDR3 DNA: TGTGCCAGCAGCTTAGTTCCAAGAACCGGGACTACCAACACCGGGGAGCTGTTTTTT

clone size: .
V gene: TRBV27
D gene: .
J gene: TRBJ1-5
CDR3 length: 13
CDR3 protein: CASSFSSNQPQHF
CDR3 DNA: TGTGCCAGCAGTTTCAGTAGCAATCAGCCCCAGCATTTT

clone size: .
V gene: TRBV18
D gene: .
J gene: TRBJ1-2
CDR3 length: 14
CDR3 protein: CASSPVQEALPFHF
CDR3 DNA: TGTGCCAGCTCACCAGTACAGGAAGCCCTCCCTTTCCACTTC

clone size: .
V gene: TRBV2
D gene: .
J gene: TRBJ2-5
CDR3 length: 16
CDR3 protein: CASRGWDSSIGETQYF
CDR3 DNA: TGTGCCAGCAGGGGGTGGGACTCATCTATAGGTGAGACCCAGTACTTC

clone size: .
V gene: TRBV19
D gene: TRBD1
J gene: TRBJ2-2
CDR3 length: 16
CDR3 protein: CASKMGQDSWTGELFF
CDR3 DNA: TGTGCCAGTAAGATGGGACAGGACTCGTGGACCGGGGAGCTGTTTTTT

clone size: .
V gene: TRBV6-6
D gene: .
J gene: TRBJ2-7
CDR3 length: 13
CDR3 protein: CASSGWGRREQYF
CDR3 DNA: TGTGCCAGCTCCGGATGGGGGCGGAGGGAGCAGTACTTC

clone size: .
V gene: TRBV4-1
D gene: TRBD2
J gene: TRBJ2-7
CDR3 length: 16
CDR3 protein: CASSQLWGRARYEQYF
CDR3 DNA: TGCGCCAGCAGCCAACTTTGGGGGAGGGCCAGGTACGAGCAGTACTTC

clone size: .
V gene: TRBV29-1
D gene: .
J gene: TRBJ2-2
CDR3 length: 12
CDR3 protein: CSVELAAGELFF
CDR3 DNA: TGCAGCGTTGAATTGGCGGCCGGGGAGCTGTTTTTT

clone size: .
V gene: TRBV27
D gene: TRBD1
J gene: TRBJ2-5
CDR3 length: 15
CDR3 protein: CASSLSPQGAETQYF
CDR3 DNA: TGTGCCAGCAGTTTATCGCCACAGGGGGCAGAGACCCAGTACTTC

clone size: once
V gene: TRBV19
D gene: TRBD1
J gene: TRBJ2-4
CDR3 length: 16
CDR3 protein: CASRKQGELAKNIQYF
CDR3 DNA: TGTGCCAGTAGGAAACAGGGGGAACTAGCCAAAAACATTCAGTACTTC